A selection of T cell receptor beta chains follows, all from one sample in a study of OX40 agonist ivuxolimab in advanced cancers. Method: immunoSEQ multiplex PCR; TCRdb's copy keeps in-frame clones and lacks some. This repertoire shows about 100,000 clones, 89% found once; its top ten account for around 0.16%. This specimen consisted of CD4+ or CD8+ T cells sorted from blood, obtained in a trial of the OX40 agonist ivuxolimab. Receptors originate from an adult with an advanced solid tumor such as melanoma, head and neck, liver or kidney cancer. CDR3s include the opening cysteine and the closing phenylalanine or tryptophan. A D gene is named only where the DNA matches it firmly.

CASRNSGVHEQYF,NA,TRBV2
CASSKGQGWNSYNEQFF,TRBD1,TRBV14
CASSPGTVNEKLFF,NA,TRBV9
CAWRRGGQVGYEQYF,TRBD1,TRBV30
CASSLYWTGSSYEQYF,TRBD1,TRBV14
CASSTPEVSTGNTIYF,NA,TRBV11-3
CASSTGTSRETQYF,TRBD2,TRBV19
CASSQWAVNTEAFF,NA,TRBV7-2
CAAGRVSEKLFF,NA,TRBV2
CASSPGTGWSTGELFF,TRBD1,TRBV27
CASSLIGEFYGYTF,NA,TRBV5-1
CAWRPLGQATGELFF,TRBD1,TRBV30
CAWSTTGSVIQYF,NA,TRBV30
CASRPTGSSYNSPLHF,NA,TRBV2
CASSPTGGANVLTF,NA,TRBV11-3
CASSELAGGGDTQYF,TRBD2,TRBV2
CASSPPGQPNQPQHF,TRBD1,TRBV18
CASSEGAGPNYGYTF,NA,TRBV2
CASRGRNTEAFF,NA,TRBV28
CASSLWEIGGGNTEAFF,NA,TRBV28
CASSVSGTGVNGYTF,TRBD1,TRBV2
CATSRVGSGARNIQYF,NA,TRBV15
CASSSTGFTNEKLFF,TRBD1,TRBV28
CASSMRLADSYEQYF,NA,TRBV19
CASSIRPRLAELYNEQFF,TRBD2,TRBV19
CASSPITSTNTGELFF,NA,TRBV28
CASSVQGAWETQYF,TRBD1,TRBV9
CASSRQDHSTDTQYF,NA,TRBV5-1
CASSLWDRGAEAFF,TRBD1,TRBV7-8
CASSWGDRDYNEQFF,TRBD1,TRBV5-1
CASSGGQGTEAFF,TRBD1,TRBV2
CASSFRQFGEQYF,NA,TRBV11-2
CSVEGYNEQFF,NA,TRBV29-1
CASSIPTSTLLGAFF,NA,TRBV6-1
CASSQGGTVNQPQHF,NA,TRBV4-1
CASSIIGQGNYEQYF,NA,TRBV19
CASRAWGGQYNEQFF,NA,TRBV27
CASSGALGTNEKLFF,NA,TRBV5-4
CASRAATSSYEQYF,NA,TRBV6-5
CASITGPRAKAGGLGELFF,TRBD1,TRBV5-1